Listed below are T cell receptor beta chains from one sample, sequenced in a study of cytomegalovirus exposure and HLA in healthy donors. Sequencing used immunoSEQ multiplex PCR; TCRdb keeps in-frame clones, though not all of them. Of tens of thousands of clones detected, about 75% appear once; the ten largest clones hold about 6.4%. What was sequenced was PBMCs. These receptors all stem from a female donor in good health and CMV-seronegative. The CDR3 runs from the conserved cysteine through the conserved F or W. The order of the fields is V gene, J gene, clone size, D gene, CDR3 DNA, CDR3 protein. D genes are given only for firm matches. Expanded clones are given a class, and other clones once, few, many or no size at all.

v_gene: TRBV29-1
j_gene: TRBJ2-7
abundance: .
d_gene: TRBD1
CDR3nt: TGCAGCGTTGAAGGTGGGGGTGACAGGGGCTTC
CDR3aa: CSVEGGGDRGF

v_gene: TRBV4-1
j_gene: TRBJ2-2
abundance: .
d_gene: .
CDR3nt: TGCGCCAGCAGCCAAGATGAGGGTCGGGAGCTGTTTTTT
CDR3aa: CASSQDEGRELFF

v_gene: TRBV19
j_gene: TRBJ1-5
abundance: .
d_gene: TRBD1
CDR3nt: TGTGCCAGTATTCGGGACAGGGGTAGCAATCAGCCCCAGCATTTT
CDR3aa: CASIRDRGSNQPQHF

v_gene: TRBV6-5
j_gene: TRBJ2-5
abundance: .
d_gene: .
CDR3nt: TGTGCCAGCAGTACCCTCGCCCAAGTCGGTGCGACCCAGTACTTC
CDR3aa: CASSTLAQVGATQYF

v_gene: TRBV7-6
j_gene: TRBJ1-1
abundance: .
d_gene: TRBD1
CDR3nt: TGTGCCAGCAGCCCAGAAGGGCCCGACAGGGCGGACACTGAAGCTTTCTTT
CDR3aa: CASSPEGPDRADTEAFF

v_gene: TRBV13
j_gene: TRBJ2-7
abundance: .
d_gene: TRBD2
CDR3nt: TGTGCCAGCAGCCCCTCTCCTGCTAGCGGGAGCCTCTCCTACGAGCAGTACTTC
CDR3aa: CASSPSPASGSLSYEQYF

v_gene: TRBV7-2
j_gene: TRBJ1-4
abundance: .
d_gene: TRBD1
CDR3nt: TGTGCCAGCAGCTTAGGAAGACAGGGGGAAAAACTGTTTTTT
CDR3aa: CASSLGRQGEKLFF

v_gene: TRBV28
j_gene: TRBJ1-4
abundance: .
d_gene: TRBD1
CDR3nt: TGTGCCAGTACAGGGGGACCTAATGAAAAACTGTTTTTT
CDR3aa: CASTGGPNEKLFF

v_gene: TRBV9
j_gene: TRBJ1-2
abundance: .
d_gene: .
CDR3nt: TGTGCCAGCAGCCCTCTGGGCGGACAGTTCTATGGCTACACCTTC
CDR3aa: CASSPLGGQFYGYTF

v_gene: TRBV6-5
j_gene: TRBJ1-4
abundance: .
d_gene: TRBD1
CDR3nt: TGTGCCAGCAGCCTCGGACAGGGGAATGAAAAACTGTTTTTT
CDR3aa: CASSLGQGNEKLFF

v_gene: TRBV7-3
j_gene: TRBJ2-2
abundance: many
d_gene: TRBD2
CDR3nt: TGTGCCAGCAGCCCCCGTCCAGCGGGGGGGACCGGGGAGCTGTTTTTT
CDR3aa: CASSPRPAGGTGELFF

v_gene: TRBV5-1
j_gene: TRBJ1-1
abundance: .
d_gene: .
CDR3nt: TGCGCCAGCAGCTTATGGCAGGCGGGGACTGAAGCTTTCTTT
CDR3aa: CASSLWQAGTEAFF

v_gene: TRBV7-8
j_gene: TRBJ1-1
abundance: .
d_gene: TRBD1
CDR3nt: TGTGCCAGCAGCTTTGGACAGGGGGGCACTGAAGCTTTCTTT
CDR3aa: CASSFGQGGTEAFF

v_gene: TRBV7-2
j_gene: TRBJ1-1
abundance: .
d_gene: .
CDR3nt: TGTGCCAGCAGCTTAGGGGGGGTGAATGCTTTCTTT
CDR3aa: CASSLGGVNAFF

v_gene: TRBV7-7
j_gene: TRBJ2-5
abundance: few
d_gene: .
CDR3nt: TGTGCTAGCAGCTTAGTTCAGTCCCAAGAGACCCAGTACTTC
CDR3aa: CASSLVQSQETQYF

v_gene: TRBV4-2
j_gene: TRBJ1-1
abundance: .
d_gene: .
CDR3nt: TGTGCCAGCAGCCAGACAGGTTTTGAAGCTTTCTTT
CDR3aa: CASSQTGFEAFF

v_gene: TRBV10-3
j_gene: TRBJ2-2
abundance: .
d_gene: TRBD1
CDR3nt: TGTGCCATCAGTTCAGGGGGTAACACCGGGGAGCTGTTTTTT
CDR3aa: CAISSGGNTGELFF

v_gene: TRBV5-6
j_gene: TRBJ2-1
abundance: .
d_gene: TRBD2
CDR3nt: TGTGCCAGCAACCCCACGGCAGCGGGGTTCCATGAGCAGTTCTTC
CDR3aa: CASNPTAAGFHEQFF

v_gene: TRBV2
j_gene: TRBJ2-7
abundance: .
d_gene: .
CDR3nt: TGTGCCAGCAGTGAGGGGTGGGGAGACGAGCAGTACTTC
CDR3aa: CASSEGWGDEQYF

v_gene: TRBV7-9
j_gene: TRBJ2-3
abundance: .
d_gene: TRBD2
CDR3nt: TGTGCCAGCAGCTTGGGACTACTCACTAGCACAGATACGCAGTATTTT
CDR3aa: CASSLGLLTSTDTQYF

v_gene: TRBV6-1
j_gene: TRBJ2-7
abundance: .
d_gene: TRBD1
CDR3nt: TGTGCCAGCAGTCCCTTCACAGGGGCAGGTTACGAGCAGTACTTC
CDR3aa: CASSPFTGAGYEQYF

v_gene: TRBV5-5
j_gene: TRBJ2-5
abundance: .
d_gene: TRBD2
CDR3nt: TGTGCCAGCAGCTTATTAGCGGGGGGGCCTGCAGAGACCCAGTACTTC
CDR3aa: CASSLLAGGPAETQYF

v_gene: TRBV6-5
j_gene: TRBJ2-7
abundance: .
d_gene: TRBD2
CDR3nt: TGTGCCAGCAGTTACGGGCGGGGGTACTCCTACGAGCAGTACTTC
CDR3aa: CASSYGRGYSYEQYF

v_gene: TRBV28
j_gene: TRBJ1-2
abundance: .
d_gene: .
CDR3nt: TGTGCCAGCAGCCCTGCGGTATATGGCTACACCTTC
CDR3aa: CASSPAVYGYTF

v_gene: TRBV30
j_gene: TRBJ1-1
abundance: .
d_gene: TRBD1
CDR3nt: TGTGCCGGCGGACAGGGTGGGCCCACCAACACTGAAGCTTTCTTT
CDR3aa: CAGGQGGPTNTEAFF

v_gene: TRBV6-6
j_gene: TRBJ1-2
abundance: .
d_gene: .
CDR3nt: TGTGCCAGCAGGCCCCTCGGAGGGGAAGCGAGCTATGGCTACACCTTC
CDR3aa: CASRPLGGEASYGYTF

v_gene: TRBV5-1
j_gene: TRBJ1-2
abundance: .
d_gene: .
CDR3nt: TGCGCCAGCAGCTTGGCTCCAGGCCCTAACTATGGCTACACCTTC
CDR3aa: CASSLAPGPNYGYTF

v_gene: TRBV7-2
j_gene: TRBJ2-2
abundance: once
d_gene: TRBD2
CDR3nt: TGTGCCAGCAGCTTAGCTTTGGGGACTAGCCATACCGGGGAGCTGTTTTTT
CDR3aa: CASSLALGTSHTGELFF

v_gene: TRBV5-6
j_gene: TRBJ2-2
abundance: .
d_gene: .
CDR3nt: TGTGCCAGCAGCTTTGTACTCGCAGGGATAATCACCGGGGAGCTGTTTTTT
CDR3aa: CASSFVLAGIITGELFF

v_gene: TRBV5-1
j_gene: TRBJ1-1
abundance: .
d_gene: .
CDR3nt: TGCGCCAGCAGCTTGCAAAACACTGAAGCTTTCTTT
CDR3aa: CASSLQNTEAFF

v_gene: TRBV9
j_gene: TRBJ2-6
abundance: .
d_gene: .
CDR3nt: TGTGCCAGCAGCCCCTTGGCCCACTCAGGGGGGAGTAGGGCCAACGTCCTGACTTTC
CDR3aa: CASSPLAHSGGSRANVLTF

v_gene: TRBV5-1
j_gene: TRBJ2-3
abundance: .
d_gene: TRBD2
CDR3nt: TGCGCCAGCAGAATGGCGGGAGGTGCCCTAGATACGCAGTATTTT
CDR3aa: CASRMAGGALDTQYF

v_gene: TRBV6-5
j_gene: TRBJ2-2
abundance: .
d_gene: TRBD1
CDR3nt: TGTGCCAGCAGTTCCCGGACAGGGGTTAGTGCCGGGGAGCTGTTTTTT
CDR3aa: CASSSRTGVSAGELFF

v_gene: TRBV30
j_gene: TRBJ2-5
abundance: few
d_gene: .
CDR3nt: TGTGCCTGGATCACAACCCTTTCGCCAGGGGAGACCCAGTACTTC
CDR3aa: CAWITTLSPGETQYF

v_gene: TRBV5-4
j_gene: TRBJ1-2
abundance: .
d_gene: TRBD1
CDR3nt: TGTGCCAGCAGCTTGGAGGGACAGGGATTGATCAACTATGGCTACACCTTC
CDR3aa: CASSLEGQGLINYGYTF

v_gene: TRBV15
j_gene: TRBJ1-2
abundance: .
d_gene: TRBD1
CDR3nt: TGTGCCACCAGCAGAGATGGGGCGCCAGGGGGGCATGGCTACACCTTC
CDR3aa: CATSRDGAPGGHGYTF